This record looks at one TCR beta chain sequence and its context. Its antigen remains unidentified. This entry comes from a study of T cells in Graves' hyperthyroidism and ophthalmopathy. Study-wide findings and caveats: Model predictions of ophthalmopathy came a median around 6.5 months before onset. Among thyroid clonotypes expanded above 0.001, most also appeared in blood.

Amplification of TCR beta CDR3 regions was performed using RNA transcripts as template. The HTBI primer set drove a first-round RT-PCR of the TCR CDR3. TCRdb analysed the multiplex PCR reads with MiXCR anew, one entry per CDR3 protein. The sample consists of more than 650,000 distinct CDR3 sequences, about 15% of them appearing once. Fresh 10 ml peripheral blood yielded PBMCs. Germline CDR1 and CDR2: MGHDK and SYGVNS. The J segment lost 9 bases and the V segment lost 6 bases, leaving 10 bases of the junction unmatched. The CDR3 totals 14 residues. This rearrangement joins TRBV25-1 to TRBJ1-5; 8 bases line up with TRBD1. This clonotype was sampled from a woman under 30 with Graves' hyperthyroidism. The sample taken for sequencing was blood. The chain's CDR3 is CASSQTGVSLPQHF. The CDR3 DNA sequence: TGTGCCAGCAGCCAGACAGGGGTCTCTTTGCCCCAGCATTTT.